The following is a TCR beta chain sequence with its context. This specimen comes from a study of cytomegalovirus exposure and HLA in healthy donors. PCR was performed using 60 Vbeta and 13 Jbeta primers. Clones were sequenced by immunoSEQ multiplex PCR, and TCRdb holds only the in-frame ones, with some missing. The repertoire holds about 79,000 clones, with roughly 69% as singletons. Germline V lookup: CDR1 SGHRS, CDR2 YFSETQ. The CDR3 has 12 residues. The chain carries TRBV5-1 and TRBJ2-7; D not resolved. Matching the DNA end better, TRBJ2-5 makes the J call doubtful. Input material: PBMCs. The sequence was collected from a woman in her forties or fifties in good health and CMV-seropositive. The CDR3 region is CASSLSRETQYF. CDR3 bases: TGCGCCAGCAGCTTAAGTAGGGAGACCCAGTACTTC.